Included here is one TCR beta chain sequence, with context. Using immunoSEQ multiplex PCR, the repertoire was profiled, and TCRdb retains in-frame clones only, with some absent. Found here are 100,000 or so clones, 55% to 75% of them singletons; the top ten hold 30% to 45%. CDR3 size: 13 residues. Germline-derived CDR1 and CDR2 are SGHTA and FQGNSA. Germline trimming cut 4 bases from V and 5 bases from J; bases unmatched to any gene: 1. The record originates from a study of cytotoxic CD8 clonotypes in ibrutinib-treated CLL. The rearrangement joins TRBV7-2 to TRBJ2-1; 8 bases fit TRBD1. The clonotype comes from a human donor with chronic lymphocytic leukemia. The sequencing used PBMCs, collected after 24 months of ibrutinib treatment. The CDR3 loop is CASSWTGNNEQFF. In DNA, the CDR3 is TGTGCCAGCAGCTGGACAGGGAACAATGAGCAGTTCTTC.